This entry concerns a single T cell receptor beta chain. The data stem from a study of beta chain features in type 1 diabetes. As every portion of the isolated RNA was reverse transcribed, the sequencing read expressed TCRB transcripts. Assay used: immunoSEQ multiplex PCR; TCRdb lists only in-frame clones, some missing. Among 300,000 to 400,000 clones listed, 11% were seen once. V lost 2 bases, J lost 7 bases, and 19 bases lay in between. This CDR3 is built from 16 residues. Germline V gene lookup returns CDR1 LGHNA and CDR2 YNFKEQ. Input material: naive CD4+ T cells from blood. The rearrangement joins TRBV4-2 to TRBJ2-3; tentatively, D is TRBD2 (5 bases). This TCR was sampled from a woman aged 30 to 39 in good health. In DNA, the CDR3 is TGTGCCAGCAGCCAACGGACTCCTCTCAGTGTGTATACGCAGTATTTT. The encoded protein is CASSQRTPLSVYTQYF.